This TCR beta chain was captured in a study of blood T cell repertoires in COVID-19. Study background: Some COVID-19 samples were acute and others convalescent; all came from the United States, Italy and Spain. Sample material is recorded as cDNA or gDNA derived from T cells, B-cell-depleted T cells, or PBMCs.

In the study's own analysis: Reference gene primer amplification gave nucleated cell count estimates. Repertoires were generated with immunoSEQ multiplex PCR, while TCRdb's copy carries only in-frame clones and drops some. D and trimming were read from the DNA, whereas the V and J calls and clone size are those reported in that table. Altogether around 40,000 clones are present, roughly 78% being singletons, with the ten largest covering 35% to 45%. CDR1 is MDHEN and CDR2 is SYDVKM in the germline V gene. This CDR3 region has 15 residues. Trimming cost V 6 bases and J 7 bases; bases outside gene matches: 8.

The V and J genes are TRBV28 and TRBJ2-7; 14 nucleotides line up with TRBD2. Sample: peripheral blood. The sequence was obtained from an older man with active or convalescent COVID-19. DNA for the CDR3: TGTGCCAGCAGCCCGGGACTAGCGGGAGTGGGTGAGCAGTACTTC. It encodes CASSPGLAGVGEQYF.